Listed below are T cell receptor beta chains from one sample, sequenced in a study of cytomegalovirus exposure and HLA in healthy donors. Produced via immunoSEQ multiplex PCR; TCRdb's table is partial and in-frame only. The sample yields about 400,000 clones, 86% seen once. The sequencing sample was made of PBMCs. The receptors stem from a woman aged 18-30 years in good health and CMV-seronegative. Both conserved end residues are part of each CDR3. The D gene is left open where the match is weak. Clone size appears in some rows only: once, few, many, or a class for an expanded clone.

TRBD2	.	TRBV30	TRBJ2-1	CAWSVRAGGSYNEQFF	TGTGCCTGGAGTGTTCGAGCGGGAGGGTCCTACAATGAGCAGTTCTTC
.	once	TRBV30	TRBJ1-3	CAWRRRDPRNTIYF	TGTGCCTGGAGAAGGAGGGATCCCCGAAACACCATATATTTT
.	.	TRBV10-3	TRBJ2-7	CAISELSGTDRTYEQYF	TGTGCCATCAGTGAGCTGTCTGGGACGGACAGAACCTACGAGCAGTACTTC
TRBD2	.	TRBV6-5	TRBJ2-7	CASIQASGYEQYF	TGTGCCAGCATTCAAGCTAGCGGCTACGAGCAGTACTTC
.	.	TRBV6-1	TRBJ2-7	CASSTTDYEQYF	TGTGCCAGCAGCACCACAGACTACGAGCAGTACTTC
TRBD2	.	TRBV5-4	TRBJ2-5	CASSPPRGTSGTQETQYF	TGTGCCAGCAGCCCCCCGAGGGGGACTAGCGGGACTCAAGAGACCCAGTACTTC
TRBD1	.	TRBV27	TRBJ1-1	CASRLQGFTEAFF	TGTGCCAGCAGACTACAGGGGTTCACTGAAGCTTTCTTT
.	.	TRBV6-5	TRBJ2-7	CASSFGGPPYEQYF	TGTGCCAGCAGTTTCGGGGGTCCGCCCTACGAGCAGTACTTC
.	.	TRBV6-1	TRBJ2-5	CASEGRDLLETQYF	TGTGCCAGCGAGGGCCGGGATTTATTAGAGACCCAGTACTTC
.	once	TRBV30	TRBJ2-1	CAWTDLAGEQFF	TGTGCCTGGACCGACCTAGCCGGCGAGCAGTTCTTC
TRBD1	.	TRBV27	TRBJ2-7	CASSLRSRQGTFYEQYF	TGTGCCAGCAGTTTACGTTCCCGACAGGGGACTTTTTACGAGCAGTACTTC
.	few	TRBV30	TRBJ1-5	CAWSRGGVYQPQHF	TGTGCCTGGAGTCGGGGCGGGGTTTATCAGCCCCAGCATTTT
.	.	TRBV18	TRBJ2-1	CASSPRPPGSYNEQFF	TGTGCCAGCTCACCACGCCCCCCGGGGTCCTACAATGAGCAGTTCTTC
TRBD1	.	TRBV27	TRBJ1-6	CASSSPTRTGYNSPLHF	TGTGCCAGCAGTTCGCCGACCAGGACAGGATATAATTCACCTCTCCACTTT
.	.	TRBV27	TRBJ2-7	CASSWAGRYEQYF	TGTGCCAGCAGTTGGGCAGGGCGGTACGAGCAGTACTTC
.	.	TRBV10-1	TRBJ2-7	CASSGGLSYEQYF	TGCGCCAGCAGTGGGGGACTTTCCTACGAGCAGTACTTC
.	.	TRBV6-5	TRBJ2-7	CASRRHAYEQYF	TGTGCCAGCAGGAGACATGCCTACGAGCAGTACTTC
.	.	TRBV30	TRBJ1-4	CAWSVTGVGEKLFF	TGTGCCTGGAGTGTGACCGGGGTCGGGGAAAAACTGTTTTTT
TRBD1	.	TRBV30	TRBJ1-6	CAWSVRFGGTGNARGSPLHF	TGTGCCTGGAGTGTACGTTTTGGGGGGACAGGCAACGCCCGGGGTTCACCCCTCCACTTT
.	.	TRBV5-1	TRBJ2-7	CASSLAYEQYF	TGCGCCAGCAGTCTCGCCTACGAGCAGTACTTC
TRBD1	.	TRBV28	TRBJ2-5	CASTQTGTGGTRETQYF	TGTGCCAGCACCCAAACCGGGACAGGGGGCACGAGAGAGACCCAGTACTTC
.	.	TRBV27	TRBJ2-1	CASSLGGLPYNEQFF	TGTGCCAGCAGTTTAGGGGGCCTACCCTACAATGAGCAGTTCTTC
.	few	TRBV19	TRBJ2-3	CASSIEGGTDTQYF	TGTGCCAGTAGTATAGAGGGCGGCACAGATACGCAGTATTTT
.	.	TRBV2	TRBJ2-3	CASKGWLGTDTQYF	TGTGCCAGCAAGGGGTGGTTAGGCACAGATACGCAGTATTTT
TRBD1	.	TRBV13	TRBJ1-5	CASSSRDRNQPQHF	TGTGCCAGCAGCTCCCGGGACAGAAATCAGCCCCAGCATTTT
TRBD2	.	TRBV7-2	TRBJ2-7	CASSPNTGTSGYEQYF	TGTGCCAGCAGCCCAAACACGGGGACTAGCGGGTACGAGCAGTACTTC
TRBD1	few	TRBV19	TRBJ2-7	CASSIRTGYEQYF	TGTGCCAGTAGTATACGGACAGGGTACGAGCAGTACTTC
.	.	TRBV6-4	TRBJ1-2	CASSDRTSDGYTF	TGTGCCAGCAGTGACAGGACAAGTGACGGCTACACCTTC
.	few	TRBV6-1	TRBJ1-3	CASILPGRGGNTIYF	TGTGCCAGCATCTTACCTGGCAGGGGAGGAAACACCATATATTTT
.	.	TRBV10-2	TRBJ1-1	CASSGRTDLMNTEAFF	TGCGCCAGCAGTGGCCGGACAGACCTCATGAACACTGAAGCTTTCTTT
TRBD1	.	TRBV27	TRBJ2-7	CASSSARDRGGSYEQYF	TGTGCCAGCAGTTCCGCCCGGGACAGGGGGGGATCCTACGAGCAGTACTTC
TRBD1	.	TRBV10-3	TRBJ1-1	CAISELQTGGTEAFF	TGTGCCATCAGTGAACTACAGACAGGGGGGACTGAAGCTTTCTTT
.	.	TRBV19	TRBJ2-7	CASSMRGDSAYEQYF	TGTGCCAGTAGTATGAGGGGGGACAGTGCCTACGAGCAGTACTTC
TRBD2	.	TRBV28	TRBJ2-1	CASRPGTRSYNEQFF	TGTGCCAGCAGACCCGGGACTAGGTCCTACAATGAGCAGTTCTTC
TRBD2	.	TRBV6-5	TRBJ2-1	CASSYRTSGRDNEQFF	TGTGCCAGCAGTTACCGTACTAGCGGGAGGGACAATGAGCAGTTCTTC
TRBD2	.	TRBV5-6	TRBJ2-7	CASSFSGGLSYEQYF	TGTGCCAGCAGCTTTAGCGGGGGGCTCTCCTACGAGCAGTACTTC
.	.	TRBV13	TRBJ2-3	CASSSTGSDTQYF	TGTGCCAGCAGCAGTACAGGATCAGATACGCAGTATTTT
TRBD1	.	TRBV27	TRBJ1-4	CASSPLGPQGNTNEKLFF	TGTGCCAGCAGCCCCTTAGGGCCACAGGGGAACACTAATGAAAAACTGTTTTTT